Below, one T cell receptor beta chain is given with its context. This clone's antigen is unknown. No much larger clone is present one base from it, and per-base qualities are unavailable. Donors were healthy HIV-negative adults with no recently reported acute infections or vaccinations. Every donor was a Caucasian adult residing in Nashville, Tennessee, USA. CD4+ T cells were enriched through magnetic negative selection, after which naive cells were positively selected on CD45RA and the remaining negative fraction served as the memory subset. After blood collection by leukapheresis, PBMCs were isolated using Ficoll-Histopaque density gradient centrifugation and then cryopreserved in the vapor phase of liquid nitrogen. Analytical flow cytometry was used to check the purity and quantity of every magnetically sorted T cell population. Each sorted fraction had its genomic DNA isolated and then quantified by UV absorbance on a Nanodrop 2000c.

Using the deep immunoSEQ assay, multiplex PCR amplified TCR CDR3 regions from genomic DNA. For each cell subset, the extracted genomic DNA was distributed evenly across all wells of several immunoSEQ 96-well plates, and each plate served as one replicate. For sorted subsets, each replicate PCR was loaded with 150 to 250 ng genomic DNA, equivalent to 25,000 to 35,000 T cell genomes. Purified libraries were measured with a Qubit 3.0 fluorometer, size-checked on a Bioanalyzer 2100, and measured again with the KAPA Library Quantification kit. Each immunoSEQ 96-well plate was sequenced on its own single-read 150-cycle Illumina NextSeq 550 flow cell. The authors' analysis ran thus. Because the immunoSEQ output included only junctional sequences and no quality scores, the filtering could not be the same as the filtering used for full-length reads. Sequences were annotated with PyIR, a Python wrapper for IgBLAST v1.9, and V/J genes and CDR3 were assigned using IMGT germline references. Any read was removed if the V/J assignment was weak (E-value above 1e-6), the CDR3 was missing, or the read contained stop codons, out-of-frame junctions, or ambiguous translated residues. V3J clonotypes were defined as sequences sharing the same inferred V gene, J gene, and CDR3 amino acid sequence. Percentage overlap between repertoires was calculated by dividing the number of shared unique clonotypes by the size of the smaller repertoire. Richness of each repertoire was evaluated using RTK rarefaction, the Chao1 estimator, and Recon v2.1 estimates of unobserved clonotypes. Generation probabilities for all TCRbeta clonotypes obtained by the gDNA method from a handful of donors were computed using OLGA. TCRdb took over this immuneACCESS table, retaining in-frame rearrangements with V and J assigned. Such tables are incomplete; in checked studies, under half of the missing clones stem from an unresolved V gene, and the remainder is unexplained. The DNA gave D and trimming, while V, J and clone size come from that table. The sample records over a million clones, around 97% of which are singletons. The ten most abundant clones make up about 1.2% of the sample.

This sample stems from a study of shared clonotypes between healthy human individuals (dated by TCRdb to 2019 to 2021). Some background on the complete study: The cohort included a few men and a couple of women between 18 and 49 years of age. Each donor's leukapheresis produced roughly between about 0.9 and 9.5 billion PBMCs. Different laboratories and diverse techniques were used to prepare libraries and sequence TCR repertoires, to increase sequencing depth and limit assay-specific biases. To estimate repertoire size and how much clonotypes are shared between individuals, the study performed deep sequencing of blood TCR repertoires from a handful of healthy adults. For each donor, CD4 naive and CD4 memory were each given three plates, CD8 naive was given two plates, and CD8 memory was given one plate. Findings and caveats that apply to the study as a whole: Estimated clonotype richness was generally larger for naive than for memory subsets. Compared with non-shared clonotypes, clonotypes shared by all four sorted-subset donors had higher generation probabilities. Sampling was restricted to blood, and TCR repertoires in tissue are likely to differ from TCR repertoires in blood. Based on pairwise subsampling, the degree of clonotype sharing among donors was expected to be affected by sequencing depth. Incomplete sequencing was indicated by rarefaction of sorted-subset datasets, despite the large sequencing depth. Sharing across several donors was observed for around 5% of naive CD4, under 4% of naive CD8, roughly 2.4% of memory CD4, and around 0.4% of memory CD8 clonotypes. Because the study included only a small number of donors, the genetic and exposure-history diversity represented was limited.

There are 15 amino acids in the CDR3, from cysteine to phenylalanine inclusive. Left in the record is the CDR3 DNA by itself, 45 bases read in frame from the first base. Reading the germline V gene gives CDR1 SGHTA and CDR2 FQGNSA. The V and J ends are trimmed by 0 bases and 5 bases, leaving 13 bases between them. The rearrangement joined TRBV7-2 to TRBJ1-2; no D segment can be confidently identified. The clonotype originates from a man aged 25 to 45 in good health. The specimen sequenced was naive CD4+ T cells sorted from blood. The cell subset or site label of this sample denotes: CD45RA+ positively selected. The CDR3 here reads CASSLAGRDIYGYTF. The bases are TGTGCCAGCAGCTTAGCGGGCAGAGATATTTATGGCTACACCTTC.